These 16 T cell receptor beta chains were sequenced from one sample in a study of blood T cell repertoires in COVID-19 (dated by TCRdb to 2018 to 2020). The receptor library was made with the immunoSEQ multiplex PCR assay. Held by TCRdb, this immuneACCESS table contains in-frame sequences only and omits some clones. Under half of the omission traces to an unresolved V gene where checked; the cause of the rest is unknown. The sample has 250,000 to 350,000 clones on record, roughly 90% of them singletons. The ten top clones hold around 13% of the sample. The source material was peripheral blood. The receptors were gathered from a woman in her seventies with COVID-19, enrolled during active disease.

The CDR3 DNA reads as TGTGCCAGCAGCAAACCGGTCATTGTGGGGGCGAGGATAATCTACGAGCAGTACTTC. Protein product: CASSKPVIVGARIIYEQYF. The chain combines TRBV21-1 with TRBJ2-7; the table's TRBD1 call for D was not verified on the DNA. TRBV21-1 is an annotated pseudogene. The CDR3 runs 19 residues.

The chain employs TRBV6-1 and TRBJ1-5; D possibly corresponds to TRBD1 (5 bases). With 3 bases removed from V and 5 bases from J, the gap between germline ends came to 17 bases. In germline, CDR1 is MNHNS, CDR2 SASEGT. This CDR3 has 16 residues. The CDR3 protein is CASSDVSGSPYQPQHF. CDR3 bases: TGTGCCAGCAGTGATGTTTCAGGGTCCCCTTATCAGCCCCAGCATTTT.

The chain uses TRBV29-1 and TRBJ2-1; 11 bases map to TRBD1. CDR3 size: 18 residues. The V gene's germline CDR1 is SQVTM and CDR2 ANQGSEA. J lost 0 bases, V lost 4 bases, and 11 bases had no gene match. The CDR3 is CSVGGQGVKPGSYNEQFF. CDR3 DNA sequence: TGCAGCGTTGGGGGACAGGGGGTGAAACCGGGCTCCTACAATGAGCAGTTCTTC.

V usage is TRBV27 and J usage is TRBJ2-3; D is ambiguous. The V end was cut by 3 bases, the J end by 0 bases, with 4 bases between. The CDR3 has 13 residues. Germline assignment: CDR1 MNHEY and CDR2 SMNVEV (reference sequence). As DNA, the CDR3 is TGTGCCAGCAGTTTTCAGAGCACAGATACGCAGTATTTT. It is translated as CASSFQSTDTQYF.

This chain connects TRBV2 to TRBJ1-1; D possibly corresponds to TRBD1 (5 bases). Per germline, CDR1 SNHLY and CDR2 FYNNEI. V lost 2 bases to trimming and J lost 5 bases, with 9 bases between them. CDR3 length equals 13 residues. As DNA, the CDR3 is TGTGCCAGCAGTGAACAGGGCCCAACTGAAGCTTTCTTT. Its protein product is CASSEQGPTEAFF.

The rearrangement uses TRBV5-4 and TRBJ1-6; TRBD1 agrees at 7 bases. From germline, CDR1 is SGHNT and CDR2 YYREEE (reference sequence). The CDR3 spans 16 residues. The junction had 6 bases not matched to a gene; V was cut back by 0 bases and J by 6 bases. Written as DNA, the CDR3 is TGTGCCAGCAGCTTGGCAGGGGGACCCCTTAATTCACCCCTCCACTTT. It encodes CASSLAGGPLNSPLHF.

Note on this clone: Other DNA variants within this sample encode the same CDR3. The rearrangement links TRBV5-1 to TRBJ2-1; D call uncertain. CDR3 length: 15 residues. Trimming took off 0 bases at V and 0 bases at J, with 7 bases between the two ends. Germline CDR1 is SGHRS and CDR2 is YFSETQ. CDR3: CASSLVGDSYNEQFF. The CDR3 nucleotides are TGCGCCAGCAGCTTGGTCGGAGACTCCTACAATGAGCAGTTCTTC.

V and J are TRBV7-9 and TRBJ2-3; 7 bases are a match to TRBD1. Germline CDR1 is SEHNR and CDR2 is FQNEAQ (reference sequence). The V and J ends lost 5 bases and 2 bases, in that order; junction bases with no gene match: 7. The CDR3 is 15 residues long. The CDR3 DNA reads as TGTGCCAGCAGCCTCCAGACAGGGTACACAGATACGCAGTATTTT. This translates into CASSLQTGYTDTQYF. The whole variable domain, remainder taken from reference TRBV7-9 and TRBJ2-3, is DTGVSQNPRHKITKRGQNVTFRCDPISEHNRLYWYRQTLGQGPEFLTYFQNEAQLEKSRLLSDRFSAERPKGSFSTLEIQRTEQGDSAMYLCASSLQTGYTDTQYFGPGTRLTVL.

J is TRBJ2-7 and V is TRBV5-4; 7 bases align to TRBD1. This CDR3 comprises 13 residues. Germline CDR1 reads SGHNT; CDR2 reads YYREEE (reference sequence). V trimming: 0 bases; J trimming: 7 bases; junction bases outside the gene matches: 4. The CDR3 protein is CASSLDRGREQYF. The CDR3 coding sequence is TGTGCCAGCAGCTTGGACAGGGGTCGGGAGCAGTACTTC.

This chain joins TRBV2 and TRBJ2-1; 8 positions match TRBD2. Germline CDR1 and CDR2: SNHLY and FYNNEI. This CDR3 region has 16 residues. V dropped 2 bases and J dropped 6; count of bases not matched to a gene: 9. DNA of the CDR3: TGTGCCAGCAGTGAAAAGTTGGGACTAGGACTCAATGAGCAGTTCTTC. Translating it yields CASSEKLGLGLNEQFF. Based on the CDR3 plus reference TRBV2 and TRBJ2-1, the full variable domain is EPEVTQTPSHQVTQMGQEVILRCVPISNHLYFYWYRQILGQKVEFLVSFYNNEISEKSEIFDDQFSVERPDGSNFTLKIRSTKLEDSAMYFCASSEKLGLGLNEQFFGPGTRLTVL.

The J gene is TRBJ1-1, the V gene TRBV7-9; 10 nucleotides align to TRBD1. J gave up 1 base and V 5 bases, and 10 bases lay outside the gene matches. Germline CDR1 SEHNR, CDR2 FQNEAQ (reference sequence). The CDR3 loop spans 17 amino acids. The CDR3, as DNA: TGTGCCAGCAGCCTTATCCAACGGACAGGGGGGAACACTGAAGCTTTCTTT. As protein: CASSLIQRTGGNTEAFF.

The V and J genes are TRBV19 and TRBJ1-1; 11 bases are shared with TRBD1. The J segment lost 4 bases and the V segment lost 5 bases, leaving 6 bases of the junction unmatched. Germline CDR1 LNHDA, CDR2 SQIVND (reference sequence). CDR3 length: 15 residues. The CDR3 spells CASSRFGTGGTEAFF. Here the CDR3 DNA reads TGTGCCAGTAGTCGATTCGGGACAGGGGGCACTGAAGCTTTCTTT.

This chain joins TRBV11-3 and TRBJ2-3, with TRBD2 matching 8 bases. The CDR3 has 15 residues. Germline V CDR1 and CDR2: SGHNT, YENEEA. Trimming at V came to 5 bases and at J to 2 bases, leaving 6 bases not matched to a gene. The CDR3 sequence is CASSPRGDPTDTQYF. CDR3 coding DNA: TGTGCCAGCAGCCCGCGGGGGGACCCCACAGATACGCAGTATTTT.

This clone turned up a few times. The chain carries TRBV21-1 and TRBJ1-5. TRBV21-1 corresponds to a pseudogene. The CDR3 consists of 16 residues. The CDR3 DNA follows: TGTGCCAGCAGCAACCCCGGACTTAGGGTTTGTCAGCCCCAGCATTTT. This codes for CASSNPGLRVCQPQHF.

The chain employs TRBV2 and TRBJ1-6, with a possible D match to TRBD1 (6 bases). Trimming cost V 6 bases and J 0 bases, with 9 bases left between them. The CDR3 is made up of 15 amino acids. Germline V CDR1 and CDR2: SNHLY, FYNNEI. CDR3 amino acids: CASRGGGSYNSPLHF. CDR3 bases: TGTGCCAGCAGAGGGGGGGGCTCCTATAATTCACCCCTCCACTTT.

V and J are TRBV10-3 and TRBJ1-2; 10 bases are shared with TRBD1. This CDR3 spans 15 amino acids. J lost 8 bases, V lost 6 bases, and 12 bases had no gene match. Germline loops: CDR1 ENHRY, CDR2 SYGVKD. The CDR3 loop is CAISMTGQGDRGYTF. As DNA, the CDR3 is TGTGCCATCAGCATGACAGGACAGGGGGATAGAGGCTACACCTTC.